This T cell receptor (beta chain) was profiled in a study of radiotherapy plus CTLA-4 blockade in lung cancer. Note on this clone: Its antigen remains unidentified.

Points from the study as a whole: The best predictor of response was reported to be early blood T cell clone dynamics, with interferon-beta.

Sequencing was performed with immunoSEQ multiplex PCR; in TCRdb, only in-frame clones are kept and a portion is missing. The table lists roughly 100,000 clones, roughly 84% of them singletons. The CDR3 is made up of 16 amino acids. The germline V gene encodes CDR1 LNHNV and CDR2 YYDKDF (reference sequence). Losses at the gene ends were 3 bases for V and 7 bases for J; bases not matched to a gene: 13. The specimen comprised peripheral blood, sampled from a patient treated with radiotherapy plus ipilimumab. The sequence was obtained from a human donor with non-small cell lung cancer that progressed on radiotherapy plus ipilimumab. Some clones in this sample may be carry-over from other donors' samples. The chain carries TRBV15 and TRBJ1-2, with 8 bases that match TRBD1. The CDR3 loop reads CATSSGGQDWFVGYTF. The CDR3, as DNA: TGTGCCACCAGCAGCGGGGGACAGGATTGGTTTGTTGGCTACACCTTC. Full variable domain (missing parts from reference TRBV15 and TRBJ1-2): DAMVIQNPRYQVTQFGKPVTLSCSQTLNHNVMYWYQQKSSQAPKLLFHYYDKDFNNEADTPDNFQSRRPNTSFCFLDIRSPGLGDTAMYLCATSSGGQDWFVGYTFGSGTRLTVV.